The next 12 T cell receptor beta chains were all read from a single sample in a study of cytomegalovirus exposure and HLA in healthy donors. Primers included in the PCR were 60 Vbeta and 13 Jbeta primers. The method was immunoSEQ multiplex PCR; TCRdb's version includes in-frame clones alone and lacks a portion of them. Of over 80,000 clones detected, 76% appear once; the ten largest clones hold about 3.1%. Sequencing input: PBMCs. The receptors originated from a man aged 35 to 55 in good health and CMV-seronegative.

Points on this clone: No conserved phenylalanine or tryptophan ends this CDR3, so it is likely a read error. The chain employs TRBV4-3 and TRBJ1-5; perhaps TRBD1 as D (5 bases). CDR3 size: 15 residues. The V end lost 4 bases, the J end lost 6 bases, and 16 bases lay between the germline ends. CDR1 and CDR2 (germline): LGHNA, YSLEER. The CDR3 sequence is CASSPRTGVIQPQHV. CDR3 DNA: TGCGCCAGCAGCCCCCGGACGGGGGTAATTCAGCCCCAGCATGTT.

The V call is TRBV5-1, the J call TRBJ2-1; 7 bases line up with TRBD1. This CDR3 region has 14 residues. The germline gives CDR1 SGHRS, CDR2 YFSETQ. V was clipped by 0 bases and J by 8 bases; unmatched bases: 5. CDR3 sequence reads: CASSLGQGKDEQFF. The CDR3 coding sequence is TGCGCCAGCAGCTTGGGACAGGGCAAGGATGAGCAGTTCTTC.

The chain has TRBV6-5 and TRBJ2-7, with 8 bases fitting TRBD2. This CDR3 is built from 15 residues. With 5 bases clipped from V and 5 bases from J, the junction kept 11 bases outside the gene matches. Germline CDR1 is MNHEY and CDR2 is SVGAGI. The CDR3 sequence is CASSHGGGRLDEQYF. The CDR3 coding sequence is TGTGCCAGCAGTCACGGGGGGGGTCGCCTTGACGAGCAGTACTTC.

The genes are TRBV4-2 and TRBJ2-2; possibly TRBD2 for D (5 bases). Germline V CDR1 and CDR2: LGHNA, YNFKEQ. CDR3 size: 15 residues. V gave up 4 bases and J gave up 6 bases, with 15 bases separating them. The CDR3 DNA reads TGTGCCAGCAGCCCGAGGTGGAGGACTGCCGGGGAGCTGTTTTTT. Amino acids: CASSPRWRTAGELFF.

The CDR3 is CASTGQHFSGANVLTF. The CDR3 coding sequence is TGTGCCAGTACAGGCCAACACTTCTCTGGGGCCAACGTCCTGACTTTC. V gene TRBV19 combines with J gene TRBJ2-6; D gene unclear. The CDR3 runs 16 residues. Trimming took 7 bases from V and 0 from J, leaving 13 bases between them. CDR1 LNHDA and CDR2 SQIVND come from the germline V gene (reference sequence).

The genes are TRBV15 and TRBJ2-3; 8 positions agree with TRBD2. J gave up 5 bases and V 0 bases, and 4 bases lay outside the gene matches. This CDR3 contains 15 residues. The germline V gene encodes CDR1 LNHNV and CDR2 YYDKDF (reference sequence). This chain's CDR3 is CATSREAGGGDTQYF. The CDR3 DNA reads TGTGCCACCAGCAGAGAGGCGGGGGGCGGAGATACGCAGTATTTT.

This sequence joins TRBV11-2 and TRBJ1-1, with TRBD1 matching 9 bases. Germline V gives CDR1 SGHAT, CDR2 FQNNGV. The CDR3 length is 15 residues. J was trimmed by 1 base and V by 3 bases; bases with no gene match: 3. CDR3 DNA: TGTGCCAGCAGCTTGGGGACAGGGTCGAACACTGAAGCTTTCTTT. This translates into CASSLGTGSNTEAFF.

This clone was observed a few times. The rearrangement links TRBV15 to TRBJ1-2, with 9 bases that match TRBD1. In germline, CDR1 is LNHNV, CDR2 YYDKDF (reference sequence). J lost 7 bases, V lost 0 bases, and 6 bases had no gene match. This CDR3 spans 15 amino acids. The CDR3 nucleotides are TGTGCCACCAGCAGAGATCCACAGGGGGCGCGTGGCTACACCTTC. Translating gives CATSRDPQGARGYTF.

The CDR3 here is CASSIVTGSMNTEAFF. CDR3 sequence (DNA): TGTGCCAGTAGTATAGTAACGGGTTCCATGAACACTGAAGCTTTCTTT. The chain carries TRBV19 and TRBJ1-1; no reliable D call. The CDR3 extends over 16 amino acids. In germline, CDR1 is LNHDA, CDR2 SQIVND (reference sequence). Trimming removed 1 base at V and 0 bases at J, with 12 bases between. Variable domain in full (rest from reference TRBV19 and TRBJ1-1): DGGITQSPKYLFRKEGQNVTLSCEQNLNHDAMYWYRQDPGQGLRLIYYSQIVNDFQKGDIAEGYSVSREKKESFPLTVTSAQKNPTAFYLCASSIVTGSMNTEAFFGQGTRLTVV.

V is TRBV9 and J is TRBJ2-1; 10 bases are shared with TRBD2. CDR1 is SGDLS, CDR2 YYNGEE, per germline. The J segment lost 0 bases and the V segment lost 4 bases, leaving 4 bases of the junction unmatched. The CDR3 runs to 16 residues. This chain's CDR3 is CASSLSGGVSYNEQFF. The CDR3 DNA reads as TGTGCCAGCAGCCTAAGCGGGGGGGTCTCCTACAATGAGCAGTTCTTC.

J is TRBJ1-1 and V is TRBV4-1; 8 bases map to TRBD1. Trimming cost V 4 bases and J 6 bases; bases outside gene matches: 10. The germline gives CDR1 MGHRA, CDR2 YSYEKL. The CDR3 consists of 15 residues. Here the CDR3 reads CASSLGQGFGAEAFF. For the CDR3, the DNA is TGCGCCAGCAGCCTCGGACAGGGTTTCGGCGCTGAAGCTTTCTTT.

V and J are TRBV5-6 and TRBJ1-5, with D perhaps matching TRBD1 (6 bases). V dropped 1 base and J dropped 6 bases, with 14 bases sitting between them. Germline CDR1 is SGHDT and CDR2 is YYEEEE. This CDR3 region has 15 residues. CDR3 sequence: CASSLLGQGSQPQHF. The DNA for the CDR3 is TGTGCCAGCAGCTTGCTTGGCCAGGGGAGTCAGCCCCAGCATTTT.